The 21 T cell receptor beta chains reported below all come from one sample, sequenced in a study of OX40 agonist ivuxolimab in advanced cancers. This table comes from immunoSEQ multiplex PCR, and its TCRdb copy is limited to in-frame clones, with some not included. Among more than 85,000 clones listed, over 75% were seen once. This material consisted of CD4+ or CD8+ T cells sorted from blood, taken in a trial of the OX40 agonist ivuxolimab. The receptors come from an adult with an advanced solid tumor such as melanoma, head and neck, liver or kidney cancer.

The count of this clone is one. V and J are TRBV5-6 and TRBJ2-1; the match to TRBD1 covers 7 bases. CDR3 length: 16 residues. The V and J ends lost 5 bases and 0 bases, in that order; junction bases with no gene match: 8. The germline gives CDR1 SGHDT, CDR2 YYEEEE. CDR3: CASRARAGGSYNEQFF. Written as DNA, the CDR3 is TGTGCCAGCAGAGCCCGGGCAGGGGGCTCCTACAATGAGCAGTTCTTC. Drawing the rest from reference TRBV5-6 and TRBJ2-1, the complete variable domain is DAGVTQSPTHLIKTRGQQVTLRCSPKSGHDTVSWYQQALGQGPQFIFQYYEEEERQRGNFPDRFSGHQFPNYSSELNVNALLLGDSALYLCASRARAGGSYNEQFFGPGTRLTVL.

The V call is TRBV19, the J call TRBJ2-7; 9 bases are shared with TRBD1. Per the germline V gene, CDR1 is LNHDA and CDR2 is SQIVND (reference sequence). The CDR3 runs to 17 residues. The V and J ends lost 6 bases and 1 base, in that order; junction bases with no gene match: 13. The CDR3 sequence is CASSLGQGVEASYEQYF. For the CDR3, the DNA is TGTGCCAGTAGCCTGGGACAGGGTGTCGAGGCTTCCTACGAGCAGTACTTC.

The chain uses TRBV12-5 and TRBJ2-5; D is uncertain. Germline loops: CDR1 LGHNT, CDR2 FRNRAP. The CDR3 totals 15 residues. The V end lost 9 bases, the J end lost 0 bases, and 17 bases lay between the germline ends. The CDR3 DNA sequence: TGTGCTAGGACCGGCAGGAACAAGTACCAAGAGACCCAGTACTTC. Its translation: CARTGRNKYQETQYF. Supplemented by reference TRBV12-5 and TRBJ2-5, the full variable domain reads DARVTQTPRHKVTEMGQEVTMRCQPILGHNTVFWYRQTMMQGLELLAYFRNRAPLDDSGMPKDRFSAEMPDATLATLKIQPSEPRDSAVYFCARTGRNKYQETQYFGPGTRLLVL.

V usage is TRBV18 and J usage is TRBJ2-1, with D possibly matching TRBD1 (6 bases). Trimming cost V 0 bases and J 4 bases, with 16 bases left between them. This CDR3 is built from 17 residues. Germline values: CDR1 KGHSH, CDR2 LQKENI. The CDR3 loop reads CASSPPVGTPGYNEQFF. CDR3 in DNA: TGTGCCAGCTCACCACCCGTTGGGACACCAGGTTACAATGAGCAGTTCTTC.

The chain recombines TRBV28 with TRBJ1-2, with D perhaps TRBD1 (5 bases). In germline, CDR1 is MDHEN, CDR2 SYDVKM. Trimming cost V 4 bases and J 4 bases, with 19 bases left between them. The CDR3 is made up of 16 amino acids. The CDR3 DNA reads TGTGCCAGCAGTTCTACAGGACAATTAGGTGGCTATGGCTACACCTTC. Translating gives CASSSTGQLGGYGYTF.

The rearrangement joins TRBV7-2 to TRBJ2-1, with 10 nucleotides matching TRBD1. With V trimmed by 8 bases and J by 0 bases, 4 bases remained unmatched. CDR3 length: 15 residues. Per the germline V gene, CDR1 is SGHTA and CDR2 is FQGNSA. CDR3 in amino acids: CASSWDRGSYNEQFF. The CDR3 DNA reads TGTGCCAGCTCCTGGGACAGGGGCTCCTACAATGAGCAGTTCTTC.

A single count supports this clone. The V gene is TRBV6-5, the J gene TRBJ2-7, with D perhaps matching TRBD2 (5 bases). Per the germline V gene, CDR1 is MNHEY and CDR2 is SVGAGI. The CDR3 sequence is 12 residues long. The ends were cut back, 6 bases at V and 6 bases at J, with 12 bases in the middle. The CDR3 sequence is CASRPPAGEQYF. The CDR3 DNA reads TGTGCCAGCAGGCCCCCGGCGGGCGAGCAGTACTTC.

This chain links TRBV7-3 with TRBJ2-5; D is uncertain. Germline lookup yields CDR1 SGHTA and CDR2 FQGTGA. V lost 5 bases, J lost 1 base, and 8 bases lay in between. This CDR3 has 13 residues. CDR3 DNA sequence: TGTGCCAGCAGCGGCGGATTCCAAGAGACCCAGTACTTC. This translates into CASSGGFQETQYF.

Concerning this clone: One junction end does not reproduce the germline sequence, and a read error may be involved. The V and J genes are TRBV5-1 and TRBJ2-2; a possible D gene is TRBD2 (7 bases). CDR1 is SGHRS, CDR2 YFSETQ, per germline. The CDR3 spans 16 residues. The CDR3, as DNA: TGCGCCCGCAGCTTGGGGGGGGGCCAGTCCACCGGGGAGCTGTTTTTT. As protein: CARSLGGGQSTGELFF.

The J gene is TRBJ2-5, the V gene TRBV18; possibly TRBD2 for D (5 bases). Trimming removed 6 bases at V and 2 bases at J, with 10 bases between. The CDR3 spans 13 residues. Germline V gene data show CDR1 as KGHSH and CDR2 as LQKENI. Here the CDR3 reads CASSPGVQETQYF. CDR3 nucleotides: TGTGCCAGCTCTCCCGGGGTTCAAGAGACCCAGTACTTC.

The V call is TRBV5-7, the J call TRBJ2-5; no definite D call. TRBV5-7 is recorded as an ORF, its role being uncertain. CDR3 length equals 14 residues. Trimming removed 2 bases at V and 2 bases at J, with 10 bases between. CDR3 coding DNA: TGTGCCAGCAGCTTCCCGGCCGTACAAGAGACCCAGTACTTC. As protein: CASSFPAVQETQYF.

This chain links TRBV28 with TRBJ1-2; D ambiguous. The CDR3 spans 11 residues. Germline CDR1 and CDR2: MDHEN and SYDVKM. V lost 11 bases and J lost 8, with 15 bases in between. The CDR3 protein is CAAQDSGGYTF. The CDR3 DNA is TGTGCCGCCCAGGACTCGGGAGGCTACACCTTC.

The chain recombines TRBV18 with TRBJ1-5, with a weak D call TRBD1 (6 bases). The germline CDR1 and CDR2 sequences are KGHSH and LQKENI. The CDR3 has 13 amino acids. The V end lost 5 bases, the J end lost 3 bases, and 8 bases lay between the germline ends. The CDR3 DNA sequence: TGTGCCAGCTCAGGGGGCAACAATCAGCCCCAGCATTTT. Its translation: CASSGGNNQPQHF.

The genes are TRBV5-4 and TRBJ1-6; maybe TRBD1 (6 bases). This CDR3 spans 15 amino acids. Germline loops: CDR1 SGHNT, CDR2 YYREEE (reference sequence). The ends were cut back, 3 bases at V and 8 bases at J, with 15 bases in the middle. CDR3 sequence: CASSSTGSGDSPLHF. The DNA for the CDR3 is TGTGCCAGCAGCTCCACAGGGTCTGGGGATTCACCCCTCCACTTT.

The chain uses TRBV4-3 and TRBJ2-5; 7 bases agree with TRBD2. The CDR3 length is 17 residues. The ends lost 0 bases at V and 4 bases at J; junction bases unmatched: 11. Germline V gives CDR1 LGHNA, CDR2 YSLEER. The CDR3 bases are TGCGCCAGCAGCCAAGATTGGAGCGGGATATCGGGAGAGACCCAGTACTTC. It yields the protein CASSQDWSGISGETQYF.

In nucleotides, the CDR3 is TGTGCCAGTAGCGGATCGCAGGGGAACTATGGCTACACCTTC. This codes for CASSGSQGNYGYTF. The rearrangement links TRBV19 to TRBJ1-2; perhaps TRBD1 as D (6 bases). The germline CDR1 and CDR2 sequences are LNHDA and SQIVND (reference sequence). The V and J ends lost 6 bases and 2 bases respectively, with 13 bases between them. The CDR3 has 14 residues.

CDR3 nucleotide sequence: TGTGCCAGCAAACCCACAGGGATTAGCACAGATACGCAGTATTTT. Translating it yields CASKPTGISTDTQYF. The V and J genes are TRBV6-5 and TRBJ2-3; possible D gene TRBD1, 6 bases. Germline V gene lookup returns CDR1 MNHEY and CDR2 SVGAGI. Trimming cost V 7 bases and J 0 bases, with 14 bases left between them. This CDR3 spans 15 amino acids.

The J gene is TRBJ2-7, the V gene TRBV20-1; D is unresolved. V was shortened by 3 bases and J by 3 bases, with 3 bases between the two germline ends. Germline V CDR1 and CDR2: DFQATT, SNEGSKA (reference sequence). The CDR3 has 10 residues. Written as DNA, the CDR3 is TGCAGTGCTAGTATCTACGAGCAGTACTTC. It is translated as CSASIYEQYF.

Only one count was recorded for this clone. This chain uses TRBV5-1 with TRBJ2-3; D not resolved. The CDR3 runs to 12 residues. The germline V and J ends were trimmed by 4 bases and 7 bases, with 10 bases remaining between them. The germline gives CDR1 SGHRS, CDR2 YFSETQ. CDR3 DNA sequence: TGCGCCAGCAGCCAGGATCTTAATACGCAGTATTTT. This encodes CASSQDLNTQYF.

The chain recombines TRBV7-2 with TRBJ2-7; 7 nucleotides align to TRBD1. CDR3 size: 12 residues. V shed 4 bases, J shed 6 bases, and the junction held 3 bases outside the gene matches. In germline, CDR1 is SGHTA, CDR2 FQGNSA. DNA of the CDR3: TGTGCCAGCAGCTCGACAGGGTTCGAGCAGTACTTC. Translated: CASSSTGFEQYF.

The gene calls are TRBV7-2 and TRBJ2-1, with TRBD1 matching over 9 bases. The CDR3 contains 14 residues. V trimming: 2 bases; J trimming: 8 bases; junction bases outside the gene matches: 4. In germline, CDR1 is SGHTA, CDR2 FQGNSA. The CDR3 here is CASSLIQGAYEQFF. CDR3 DNA: TGTGCCAGCAGCTTAATACAGGGGGCCTATGAGCAGTTCTTC.